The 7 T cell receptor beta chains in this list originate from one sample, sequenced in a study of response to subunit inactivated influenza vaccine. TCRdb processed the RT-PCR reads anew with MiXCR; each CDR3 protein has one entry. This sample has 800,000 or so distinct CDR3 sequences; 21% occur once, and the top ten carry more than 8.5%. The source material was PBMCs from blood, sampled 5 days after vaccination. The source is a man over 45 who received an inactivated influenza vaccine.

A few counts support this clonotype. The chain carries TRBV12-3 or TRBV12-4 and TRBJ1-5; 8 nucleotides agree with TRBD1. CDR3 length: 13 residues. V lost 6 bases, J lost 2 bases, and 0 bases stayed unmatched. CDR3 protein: CASRTGGNQPQHF. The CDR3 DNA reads TGTGCCAGCAGGACAGGGGGCAATCAGCCCCAGCATTTT.

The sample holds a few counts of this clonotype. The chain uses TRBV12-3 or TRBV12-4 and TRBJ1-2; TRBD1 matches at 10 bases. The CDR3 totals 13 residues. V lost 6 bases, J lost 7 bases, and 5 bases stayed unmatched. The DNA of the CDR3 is TGTGCCAGCAGGTCAGGACAGGGGGTTGGCTACACCTTC. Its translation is CASRSGQGVGYTF.

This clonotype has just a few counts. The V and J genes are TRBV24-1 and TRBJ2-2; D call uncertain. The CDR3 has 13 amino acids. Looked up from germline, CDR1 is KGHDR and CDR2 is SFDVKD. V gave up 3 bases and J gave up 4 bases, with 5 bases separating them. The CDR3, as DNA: TGTGCCACCAGTGATCGTTTCACCGGGGAGCTGTTTTTT. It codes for CATSDRFTGELFF.

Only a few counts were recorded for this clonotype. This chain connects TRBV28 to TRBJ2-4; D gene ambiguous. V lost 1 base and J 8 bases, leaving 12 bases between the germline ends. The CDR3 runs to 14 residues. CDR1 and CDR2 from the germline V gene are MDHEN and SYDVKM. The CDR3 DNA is TGTGCCAGCAGTTTATACAACGATCCGGACATTCAGTACTTC. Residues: CASSLYNDPDIQYF.

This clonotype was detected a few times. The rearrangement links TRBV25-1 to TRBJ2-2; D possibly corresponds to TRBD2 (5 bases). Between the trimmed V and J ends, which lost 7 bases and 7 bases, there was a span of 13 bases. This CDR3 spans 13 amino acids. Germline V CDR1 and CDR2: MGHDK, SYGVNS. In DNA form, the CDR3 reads TGTGCCAGCAATATCCAAAGCGGCGGGGAGCTGTTTTTT. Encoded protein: CASNIQSGGELFF.

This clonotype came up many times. This chain's CDR3 is CASSTGTTQNEQFF. The CDR3 DNA reads TGTGCCAGCAGCACCGGGACAACACAAAATGAGCAGTTCTTC. The rearrangement links TRBV7-9 to TRBJ2-1, with D tentatively TRBD1 (6 bases). The germline V and J ends were trimmed by 5 bases and 7 bases, with 15 bases remaining between them. The CDR3 length is 14 residues. Per germline, CDR1 SEHNR and CDR2 FQNEAQ (reference sequence).

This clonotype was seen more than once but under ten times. The CDR3 reads CASSIRGGTSGGDTQYF. The CDR3 DNA is TGTGCCAGCAGCATCAGGGGAGGGACTAGCGGGGGAGATACGCAGTATTTT. J is TRBJ2-3 and V is TRBV7-2; 14 positions agree with TRBD2. The CDR3 is 17 residues long. The ends lost 5 bases at V and 5 bases at J; junction bases unmatched: 9. Germline V gene data show CDR1 as SGHTA and CDR2 as FQGNSA.